The next 26 T cell receptor beta chains were all read from a single sample in a study of T cell repertoires in cytomegalovirus infection. TCRdb re-derived calls from the reads in MiXCR, one entry per CDR3 protein. The sample contains about 310,000 distinct CDR3 sequences, around 10% of which appear only once. Specimen: PBMCs. The receptors originated from a human donor in good health (CMV status not recorded). Some clones in this sample may be carry-over from other donors' samples.

This clonotype was seen repeatedly, ten times or more. This rearrangement joins TRBV28 to TRBJ2-1, with no clear D. The CDR3 spans 13 residues. Germline V gene data show CDR1 as MDHEN and CDR2 as SYDVKM. V was clipped by 6 bases and J by 3 bases, with 9 bases between them. The CDR3 here is CASSPFGYNEQFF. CDR3 DNA: TGTGCCAGCAGCCCTTTCGGCTACAATGAGCAGTTCTTC. Filled out from reference TRBV28 and TRBJ2-1, the complete variable domain reads DVKVTQSSRYLVKRTGEKVFLECVQDMDHENMFWYRQDPGLGLRLIYFSYDVKMKEKGDIPEGYSVSREKKERFSLILESASTNQTSMYLCASSPFGYNEQFFGPGTRLTVL.

The chain carries TRBV15 and TRBJ2-2; TRBD1 matches at 7 bases. CDR3 size: 16 residues. With 0 bases clipped from V and 3 bases from J, the junction kept 4 bases outside the gene matches. The germline gives CDR1 LNHNV, CDR2 YYDKDF (reference sequence). CDR3: CATSREGGVYTGELFF. CDR3 coding DNA: TGTGCCACCAGCAGAGAAGGGGGCGTCTACACCGGGGAGCTGTTTTTT.

This clonotype has at least ten counts. The gene calls are TRBV6-1 and TRBJ2-1; perhaps TRBD2 as D (5 bases). Germline V CDR1 and CDR2: MNHNS, SASEGT. V dropped 8 bases and J dropped 1 base, with 6 bases sitting between them. The CDR3 runs 12 residues. CDR3 region: CASERSYNEQFF. The DNA of the CDR3 is TGTGCCAGCGAGCGGTCCTACAATGAGCAGTTCTTC.

The V call is TRBV13, the J call TRBJ1-1, with D hard to call. Trimming shortened V by 5 bases and J by 4 bases, and 17 bases separated the two germline ends. Germline lookup yields CDR1 PRHDT and CDR2 FYEKMQ (reference sequence). CDR3 length: 15 amino acids. The CDR3 loop is CASSPSRWAGTEAFF. For the CDR3, the DNA is TGTGCCAGCAGCCCGAGTCGTTGGGCGGGCACTGAAGCTTTCTTT.

This clonotype was seen ten or more times. V and J are TRBV12-3 or TRBV12-4 and TRBJ2-2; no clear D. The length of the CDR3 is 13 residues. The V gene lost 4 bases and the J gene lost 5 bases, with 8 bases spanning the gap. In DNA, the CDR3 is TGTGCCAGCAGTTCCGGACGAACCGGGGAGCTGTTTTTT. Translated, it gives CASSSGRTGELFF.

This chain uses TRBV20-1 with TRBJ1-1; D unclear. Trimming removed 0 bases at V and 8 bases at J, with 10 bases between. Germline CDR1 reads DFQATT; CDR2 reads SNEGSKA (reference sequence). The CDR3 consists of 12 residues. CDR3 protein: CSARDGWGEAFF. The CDR3 nucleotides are TGCAGTGCTAGAGATGGTTGGGGAGAAGCTTTCTTT.

The chain combines TRBV20-1 with TRBJ1-2; D is unclear. CDR1 DFQATT and CDR2 SNEGSKA come from the germline V gene (reference sequence). V lost 4 bases, J lost 8 bases, and 17 bases lay in between. The CDR3 is 13 amino acids. The CDR3 here is CSAKVVGMSGYTF. As DNA, the CDR3 is TGCAGTGCTAAAGTAGTGGGGATGAGCGGCTACACCTTC.

A remark on this clonotype: A much larger clone lies one base from this, so it may be a read error. This chain uses TRBV14 with TRBJ1-4; 8 positions match TRBD1. Germline V gene lookup returns CDR1 SGHDN and CDR2 FVKESK. The CDR3 runs to 17 residues. The CDR3 coding sequence is TGTGCCAGCAGCCAAGAAGACAGGGGATCAGTTAATGAAAAACCGTTTTTT. Translated, it gives CASSQEDRGSVNEKPFF.

The chain has TRBV7-9 and TRBJ1-5, with a tentative D call TRBD1 (5 bases). The CDR3 is 16 amino acids. Between the trimmed V and J ends, which lost 0 bases and 4 bases, there was a span of 13 bases. The germline V gene encodes CDR1 SEHNR and CDR2 FQNEAQ (reference sequence). This CDR3 reads CASSLAREGLNQPQHF. The CDR3 bases are TGTGCCAGCAGCTTAGCGCGGGAGGGGTTGAATCAGCCCCAGCATTTT.

This clonotype was found a few times. The CDR3 loop is CSVEQFAGFTGELFF. Written as DNA, the CDR3 is TGCAGCGTTGAACAATTCGCAGGGTTCACCGGGGAGCTGTTTTTT. This chain joins TRBV29-1 and TRBJ2-2, with D perhaps TRBD1 (5 bases). Germline-derived CDR1 and CDR2 are SQVTM and ANQGSEA. The CDR3 contains 15 residues. The V gene lost 2 bases and the J gene lost 4 bases, with 14 bases spanning the gap.

The rearrangement uses TRBV12-3 or TRBV12-4 and TRBJ1-3; no reliable D call. The germline V and J ends were trimmed by 1 base and 2 bases, with 6 bases remaining between them. There are 14 residues in the CDR3. CDR3 in DNA: TGTGCCAGCAGTTTAGGAGTGCCTGGAAACACCATATATTTT. It yields the protein CASSLGVPGNTIYF.

This clonotype was counted many times. The rearrangement uses TRBV6-2 or TRBV6-3 and TRBJ1-5; 8 bases are a match to TRBD1. The ends lost 2 bases at V and 3 bases at J; junction bases unmatched: 3. Germline assignment: CDR1 MNHEY and CDR2 SVGEGT. The length of the CDR3 is 15 residues. The CDR3 protein is CASSYKQGVNQPQHF. Written as DNA, the CDR3 is TGTGCCAGCAGTTACAAACAGGGGGTCAATCAGCCCCAGCATTTT.

This clonotype came up many times. V usage is TRBV20-1 and J usage is TRBJ2-7; no reliable D call. The germline gives CDR1 DFQATT, CDR2 SNEGSKA (reference sequence). The length of the CDR3 is 12 residues. V lost 0 bases, J lost 1 base, and 4 bases lay in between. CDR3 sequence: CSARDRSYEQYV. In nucleotides, the CDR3 is TGCAGTGCTAGAGACAGGTCCTACGAGCAGTACGTC.

This clonotype was seen only a few times. The V call is TRBV10-3, the J call TRBJ2-7; D not certain. Looked up from germline, CDR1 is ENHRY and CDR2 is SYGVKD. The V end was cut by 2 bases, the J end by 3 bases, with 5 bases between. The CDR3 runs 12 residues. The CDR3 DNA follows: TGTGCCATCAGTGAGAAGGACTACGAGCAGTACGTC. Its translation: CAISEKDYEQYV.

This clonotype turned up a few times. The chain couples TRBV7-9 to TRBJ2-1; D gene unclear. This CDR3 spans 13 amino acids. V was shortened by 0 bases and J by 3 bases, with 3 bases between the two germline ends. Germline V lookup: CDR1 SEHNR, CDR2 FQNEAQ (reference sequence). The CDR3 reads CASSLADYNEQFF. CDR3 DNA: TGTGCCAGCAGCTTAGCAGACTACAATGAGCAGTTCTTC.

This clonotype was seen repeatedly, ten times or more. The J gene is TRBJ2-3, the V gene TRBV7-2; TRBD2 might be the D (6 bases). Trimming pared 4 bases from V and 2 bases from J, leaving 13 bases between. This CDR3 contains 15 residues. The germline gives CDR1 SGHTA, CDR2 FQGNSA. The chain's CDR3 is CASSSDYLNTDTQYF. As DNA, the CDR3 is TGTGCCAGCAGCTCGGACTACCTTAACACAGATACGCAGTATTTT.

Many counts were recorded for this clonotype. This rearrangement joins TRBV6-2 or TRBV6-3 to TRBJ2-2; 9 bases are a match to TRBD1. Germline-derived CDR1 and CDR2 are MNHEY and SVGEGT. The CDR3 is made up of 14 amino acids. CDR3 DNA: TGTATAACGGAGCCGGGACAGGGCCCTCGGGAGCTGTTTTTT. This codes for CITEPGQGPRELFF.

The rearrangement uses TRBV2 and TRBJ2-7, with a tentative D call TRBD2 (6 bases). CDR3 length: 15 residues. V lost 5 bases and J lost 3, with 17 bases in between. Germline CDR1 and CDR2: SNHLY and FYNNEI. In DNA form, the CDR3 reads TGTGCCAGCAGTACGCTGGGGGAGGCAGGCTACGAGCAGTACTTC. Amino acid sequence: CASSTLGEAGYEQYF. The full variable domain, completed using reference TRBV2 and TRBJ2-7, is EPEVTQTPSHQVTQMGQEVILRCVPISNHLYFYWYRQILGQKVEFLVSFYNNEISEKSEIFDDQFSVERPDGSNFTLKIRSTKLEDSAMYFCASSTLGEAGYEQYFGPGTRLTVT.

Worth noting for this clonotype: A read error is possible here, since a much larger clone lies one base away. V is TRBV7-3 and J is TRBJ2-2; D ambiguous. Germline V lookup: CDR1 SGHTA, CDR2 FQGTGA. V was trimmed by 5 bases and J by 6 bases, leaving 16 bases between them. The CDR3 length is 15 residues. The CDR3 protein is CASSKLVGRAGELFF. The CDR3 DNA is TGTGCCAGCAGCAAATTGGTTGGAAGGGCCGGGGAGCTGTTTTTT.

This clonotype was recorded at least ten times. This sequence joins TRBV18 and TRBJ2-7; TRBD1 is a possible D gene (6 bases). The CDR3 extends over 12 amino acids. Germline loops: CDR1 KGHSH, CDR2 LQKENI. V was clipped by 6 bases and J by 9 bases, with 15 bases between them. The CDR3 sequence: CASSPDRIWQYF. The CDR3 region has the DNA TGTGCCAGCTCCCCGGACAGAATTTGGCAGTACTTC. The variable domain in full, with the rest retrieved from reference TRBV18 and TRBJ2-7, is NAGVMQNPRHLVRRRGQEARLRCSPMKGHSHVYWYRQLPEEGLKFMVYLQKENIIDESGMPKERFSAEFPKEGPSILRIQQVVRGDSAAYFCASSPDRIWQYFGPGTRLTVT.

This clonotype was seen many times. The chain joins TRBV7-9 to TRBJ2-5, with 9 positions matching TRBD2. Per germline, CDR1 SEHNR and CDR2 FQNEAQ (reference sequence). V trimming: 4 bases; J trimming: 1 base; junction bases outside the gene matches: 10. The CDR3 totals 17 residues. CDR3 nucleotide sequence: TGTGCCAGCAGCTGGAGGGTCAAGCGGGGGGTCCAAGAGACCCAGTACTTC. This gives the protein CASSWRVKRGVQETQYF.

This clonotype was recorded at least ten times. The chain uses TRBV12-3 or TRBV12-4 and TRBJ1-5; maybe TRBD1 (5 bases). Trimming took off 2 bases at V and 2 bases at J, with 10 bases between the two ends. The CDR3 runs 15 residues. In DNA form, the CDR3 reads TGTGCCAGCAGTTTATCAGGGTCTGGCAATCAGCCCCAGCATTTT. Amino acids: CASSLSGSGNQPQHF.

The chain joins TRBV4-1 to TRBJ2-6; D unclear. CDR1 MGHRA and CDR2 YSYEKL come from the germline V gene. The CDR3 is 18 residues long. V was cut by 0 bases and J by 4 bases, with 16 bases left in between. This CDR3 is CASSQDRSYPSGANVLTF. CDR3 coding DNA: TGCGCCAGCAGCCAAGATCGGAGTTACCCATCCGGGGCCAACGTCCTGACTTTC.

This clonotype was detected many times. This chain joins TRBV11-2 and TRBJ2-6; maybe TRBD1 (6 bases). This CDR3 spans 18 amino acids. Germline assignment: CDR1 SGHAT and CDR2 FQNNGV. V was trimmed by 4 bases and J by 2 bases, leaving 18 bases between them. CDR3 coding DNA: TGTGCCAGCAGCTATCAAGGCAGGGGAAGTCCTGGGGCCAACGTCCTGACTTTC. This sequence encodes CASSYQGRGSPGANVLTF.

This clonotype came up many times. The chain carries TRBV28 and TRBJ1-1, with D maybe TRBD1 (6 bases). CDR3 length: 15 residues. The V gene lost 6 bases and the J gene lost 0 bases, with 14 bases spanning the gap. Germline-derived CDR1 and CDR2 are MDHEN and SYDVKM. CDR3 residues: CASRTGTPLNTEAFF. Written as DNA, the CDR3 is TGTGCCAGCAGGACAGGAACTCCTCTGAACACTGAAGCTTTCTTT.

This clonotype was seen repeatedly, ten times or more. The chain carries TRBV3-1 and TRBJ1-2, with 8 bases aligning to TRBD1. The V gene's germline CDR1 is LGHDT and CDR2 YNNKEL (reference sequence). The V gene end was trimmed by 7 bases and the J gene end by 1 base; junction bases not matched to a gene: 5. The CDR3 consists of 14 residues. The CDR3 here is CASTDRGDNYGYTF. CDR3 sequence (DNA): TGTGCCAGCACCGACAGGGGAGATAACTATGGCTACACCTTC.